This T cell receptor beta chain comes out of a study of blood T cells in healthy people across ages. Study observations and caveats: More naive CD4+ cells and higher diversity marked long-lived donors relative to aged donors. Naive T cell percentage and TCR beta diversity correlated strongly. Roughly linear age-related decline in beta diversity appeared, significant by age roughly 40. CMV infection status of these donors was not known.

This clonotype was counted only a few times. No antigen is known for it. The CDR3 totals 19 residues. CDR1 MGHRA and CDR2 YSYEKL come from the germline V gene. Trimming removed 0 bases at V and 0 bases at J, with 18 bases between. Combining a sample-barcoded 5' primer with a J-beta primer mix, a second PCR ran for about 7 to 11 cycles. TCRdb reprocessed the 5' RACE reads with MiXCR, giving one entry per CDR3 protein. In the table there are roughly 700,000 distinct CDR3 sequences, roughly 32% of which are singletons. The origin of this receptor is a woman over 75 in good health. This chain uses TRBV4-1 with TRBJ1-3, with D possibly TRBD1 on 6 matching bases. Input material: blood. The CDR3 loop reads CASSQDRARTASSGNTIYF. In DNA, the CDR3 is TGCGCCAGCAGCCAAGATAGAGCCCGGACAGCCAGCTCTGGAAACACCATATATTTT.